A single T cell receptor beta chain is shown here with its context. This sample is part of a study of shared clonotypes between healthy human individuals. Naive CD8 cells lacked CD45RO and underwent positive selection for CCR7, leaving out terminally differentiated effector memory CD45RA+ cells. TCRdb's copy holds only in-frame clones and misses some; the assay was immunoSEQ multiplex PCR. The sample yields about 2 million clones, less than 95% seen once. The CDR3 loop spans 14 amino acids. The V gene's germline CDR1 is SGHNT and CDR2 YYREEE (reference sequence). With V trimmed by 4 bases and J by 5 bases, 7 bases remained unmatched.

The V gene is TRBV5-4, the J gene TRBJ2-3; 7 bases fit TRBD1. Sequencing was carried out using naive CD8+ T cells sorted from blood. The TCR originated in a young man in good health. The DNA for the CDR3 is TGTGCCAGCAGCCGAACAGGGGATGAAGATACGCAGTATTTT. The encoded protein is CASSRTGDEDTQYF.